A selection of T cell receptor beta chains follows, all from one sample in a study of beta chain features in type 1 diabetes. TCRdb's copy holds only in-frame clones and misses some; the assay was immunoSEQ multiplex PCR. The profile shows roughly 140,000 clones, 6.9% of them singletons. Sequencing used central memory CD4+ T cells from blood. Receptor source: a woman aged 25 to 39 in good health. Both conserved end residues are part of each CDR3. A D gene is named only where the DNA matches it firmly. Expanded clones get a size class; other rows say once, few or many, or leave the size out.

CDR3 protein,CDR3 DNA,V gene,J gene,CDR3 length,clone size,D gene
CASSLEQTSIGELFF,TGTGCCAGCAGCTTAGAGCAGACTAGCATCGGGGAGCTGTTTTTT,TRBV7-8,TRBJ2-2,15,few,TRBD2
CASSVRDRSLGANVLTF,TGTGCCAGCAGCGTCCGGGACAGGAGCCTAGGGGCCAACGTCCTGACTTTC,TRBV9,TRBJ2-6,17,few,TRBD1
CASILIPGLATNEQFF,TGTGCCAGCATCCTTATTCCGGGACTAGCGACCAATGAGCAGTTCTTC,TRBV7-2,TRBJ2-1,16,few,TRBD2
CAWSQGGRNTIYF,TGTGCCTGGAGCCAGGGTGGTAGAAACACCATATATTTT,TRBV30,TRBJ1-3,13,few,.
CASSNRQGPEAFF,TGTGCCAGCAGCAACCGGCAGGGGCCTGAAGCTTTCTTT,TRBV27,TRBJ1-1,13,.,.
CASSLEAGGNEQFF,TGTGCCAGCAGCTTAGAGGCGGGGGGGAATGAGCAGTTCTTC,TRBV7-9,TRBJ2-1,14,few,TRBD2
CASSSSQGTYEQYF,TGTGCCAGCTCCTCGAGTCAGGGAACCTACGAGCAGTACTTC,TRBV18,TRBJ2-7,14,few,.
CATSRAGQALSGNTIYF,TGTGCCACCAGCAGGGCGGGACAGGCCCTCTCTGGAAACACCATATATTTT,TRBV15,TRBJ1-3,17,.,TRBD1
CASSQGGSSYNEQFF,TGTGCCAGCAGCCAGGGCGGGAGCTCCTACAATGAGCAGTTCTTC,TRBV4-2,TRBJ2-1,15,few,TRBD2
CASSLERGTYEQYF,TGTGCCAGCAGCTTGGAGCGGGGTACCTACGAGCAGTACTTC,TRBV7-2,TRBJ2-7,14,few,TRBD2
CASSLAGLAGVEQYF,TGTGCCAGCAGCTTGGCCGGACTAGCGGGAGTTGAGCAGTACTTC,TRBV5-6,TRBJ2-7,15,.,TRBD2
CASSPDAARTALTQYF,TGTGCCAGCAGCCCCGATGCGGCTCGCACGGCATTGACCCAGTACTTC,TRBV7-2,TRBJ2-5,16,many,.
CASSPATVGQRPQHF,TGTGCCAGCAGTCCTGCGACAGTGGGGCAAAGGCCCCAGCATTTT,TRBV28,TRBJ1-5,15,.,.
CASSLAYRVEDNEQFF,TGTGCCAGCAGCTTAGCCTACAGGGTGGAGGACAATGAGCAGTTCTTC,TRBV7-9,TRBJ2-1,16,few,.
CASSGGSYEQYF,TGTGCCAGCAGTGGAGGCAGCTACGAGCAGTACTTC,TRBV2,TRBJ2-7,12,.,.
CASSASGTASYNEQFF,TGTGCCAGCAGTGCCTCCGGGACAGCTAGCTACAATGAGCAGTTCTTC,TRBV28,TRBJ2-1,16,.,TRBD1
CASSITMQGGEQYF,TGTGCCAGCAGCATAACCATGCAGGGTGGGGAGCAGTACTTC,TRBV7-2,TRBJ2-7,14,.,.
CASSQGLAQTDTQYF,TGCGCCAGCAGCCAAGGCCTAGCGCAGACAGATACGCAGTATTTT,TRBV7-9,TRBJ2-3,15,.,.
CASSPWGGGSTDTQYF,TGTGCCAGCAGCCCGTGGGGGGGAGGAAGCACAGATACGCAGTATTTT,TRBV7-2,TRBJ2-3,16,few,TRBD2
CASSLGAGVGTGELFF,TGCGCCAGCAGCTTGGGAGCGGGAGTGGGCACCGGGGAGCTGTTTTTT,TRBV5-1,TRBJ2-2,16,.,TRBD2
CASRTQERGRNTEAFF,TGTGCCAGCAGAACCCAGGAAAGGGGTAGAAACACTGAAGCTTTCTTT,TRBV11-2,TRBJ1-1,16,.,.
CASSSGLAGGPGSYNEQFF,TGCGCCAGCAGCTCGGGACTAGCGGGAGGGCCGGGCTCCTACAATGAGCAGTTCTTC,TRBV5-1,TRBJ2-1,19,.,TRBD2
CASGDISGANVLTF,TGTGCCAGCGGAGATATCTCTGGGGCCAACGTCCTGACTTTC,TRBV28,TRBJ2-6,14,few,.
CASSLVSGKKETQYF,TGTGCCAGCAGCTTAGTCTCCGGTAAAAAAGAGACCCAGTACTTC,TRBV7-2,TRBJ2-5,15,.,.